The 8 T cell receptor beta chains below all came from one sample that was sequenced in a study of blood T cell repertoires in COVID-19. Sequencing used immunoSEQ multiplex PCR; TCRdb keeps in-frame clones, though not all of them. In the table there are some 700,000 clones, more than 80% of which are singletons. The material sequenced was peripheral blood. These receptors were collected from a woman aged 18-29 years with acute or convalescent COVID-19.

The chain links TRBV6-6 to TRBJ1-6; D perhaps matches TRBD1 (5 bases). The V gene's germline CDR1 is MNHNY and CDR2 SVGAGI (reference sequence). V lost 6 bases, J lost 7 bases, and 22 bases lay in between. The CDR3 has 17 residues. The CDR3 DNA is TGTGCCAGCAGCCGAACCGGGACTCGGGAGGGGAATTCACCCCTCCACTTT. This gives the protein CASSRTGTREGNSPLHF.

This chain connects TRBV20-1 to TRBJ1-1; 7 nucleotides line up with TRBD1. Germline loops: CDR1 DFQATT, CDR2 SNEGSKA (reference sequence). This CDR3 comprises 11 residues. J gave up 8 bases and V 5 bases, and 5 bases lay outside the gene matches. CDR3 in amino acids: CSARGTAEAFF. CDR3 nucleotide sequence: TGCAGTGCTCGAGGGACAGCAGAAGCTTTCTTT.

The V call is TRBV2, the J call TRBJ1-5; D not certain. V was trimmed by 6 bases and J by 1 base, leaving 10 bases between them. Germline assignment: CDR1 SNHLY and CDR2 FYNNEI. CDR3 length equals 14 residues. The chain's CDR3 is CASSWTGSNQPQHF. Here the CDR3 DNA reads TGTGCCAGCAGCTGGACGGGAAGCAATCAGCCCCAGCATTTT.

The DNA of the CDR3 is TGTGCCAGTAGTATGTTCGGACAGGGGGTTCCTGGGGCCAACGTCCTGACTTTC. Protein: CASSMFGQGVPGANVLTF. V gene TRBV19 combines with J gene TRBJ2-6, with 10 bases that match TRBD1. Germline CDR1 reads LNHDA; CDR2 reads SQIVND (reference sequence). The CDR3 has 18 residues. Unmatched junction bases numbered 7, after V lost 3 bases and J lost 2 bases.

The chain recombines TRBV4-1 with TRBJ1-1; the match to TRBD1 covers 7 bases. This CDR3 is 15 amino acids long. Germline V gene sequence: CDR1 MGHRA, CDR2 YSYEKL. With V trimmed by 1 base and J by 6 bases, 8 bases remained unmatched. For the CDR3, the DNA is TGCGCCAGCAGCCAAGGGGGAAAGGGGGCCTCTGAAGCTTTCTTT. It translates to CASSQGGKGASEAFF.

The chain uses TRBV20-1 and TRBJ1-2; TRBD1 matches at 8 bases. Germline assignment: CDR1 DFQATT and CDR2 SNEGSKA (reference sequence). Unmatched junction bases numbered 7, after V lost 3 bases and J lost 7 bases. The CDR3 covers 13 residues. CDR3 coding DNA: TGCAGTGCTAGTACAGGGGGGGACGTTGGCTACACCTTC. Protein product: CSASTGGDVGYTF.

V gene TRBV7-3 combines with J gene TRBJ2-7; 8 bases are a match to TRBD2. V lost 4 bases to trimming and J lost 7 bases; unmatched junction nucleotides: 15. From germline, CDR1 is SGHTA and CDR2 FQGTGA. This CDR3 region has 16 residues. This CDR3 is CASSSTGGLVPLEQYF. The CDR3 bases are TGTGCCAGCAGCTCAACCGGGGGACTAGTTCCGCTTGAGCAGTACTTC.

The J gene is TRBJ2-3, the V gene TRBV9; D is possibly TRBD2 (5 bases). Trimming cost V 2 bases and J 2 bases, with 15 bases left between them. CDR1 is SGDLS, CDR2 YYNGEE, per germline. CDR3 length equals 16 residues. CDR3 region: CASSVGELTYTDTQYF. In nucleotides, the CDR3 is TGTGCCAGCAGCGTTGGGGAGCTAACCTACACAGATACGCAGTATTTT.